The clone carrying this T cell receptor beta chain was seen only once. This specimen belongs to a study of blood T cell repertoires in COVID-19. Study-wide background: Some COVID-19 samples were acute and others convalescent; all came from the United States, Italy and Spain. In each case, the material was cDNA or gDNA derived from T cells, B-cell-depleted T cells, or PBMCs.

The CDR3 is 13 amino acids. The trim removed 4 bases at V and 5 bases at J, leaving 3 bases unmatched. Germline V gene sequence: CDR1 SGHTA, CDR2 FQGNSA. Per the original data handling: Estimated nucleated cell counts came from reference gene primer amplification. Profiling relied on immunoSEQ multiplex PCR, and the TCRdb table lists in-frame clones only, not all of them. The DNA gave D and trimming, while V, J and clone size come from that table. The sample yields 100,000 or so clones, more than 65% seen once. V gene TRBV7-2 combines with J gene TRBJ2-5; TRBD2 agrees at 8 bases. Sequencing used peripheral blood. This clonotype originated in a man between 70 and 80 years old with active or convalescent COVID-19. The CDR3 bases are TGTGCCAGCAGCTCGGGAGGGGGGGAGACCCAGTACTTC. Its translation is CASSSGGGETQYF. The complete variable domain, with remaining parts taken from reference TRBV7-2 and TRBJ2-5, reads GAGVSQSPSNKVTEKGKDVELRCDPISGHTALYWYRQSLGQGLEFLIYFQGNSAPDKSGLPSDRFSAERTGGSVSTLTIQRTQQEDSAVYLCASSSGGGETQYFGPGTRLLVL.